This passage covers 16 T cell receptor beta chains from one sample sequenced in a study of shared clonotypes between healthy human individuals. Assay used: immunoSEQ multiplex PCR; TCRdb lists only in-frame clones, some missing. The sample contains some 1,400,000 clones, 95% to 97% of which appear only once. Sequenced sample: naive CD4+ T cells sorted from blood. Subset: CD45RA+ positively selected. All receptors come from a man aged 25 to 40 in good health.

CDR3 loop: CASSPAGATKNIQYF. The CDR3 bases are TGTGCCAGCTCACCGGCGGGAGCGACCAAAAACATTCAGTACTTC. V usage is TRBV18 and J usage is TRBJ2-4, with 7 nucleotides matching TRBD2. With 3 bases clipped from V and 2 bases from J, the junction kept 4 bases outside the gene matches. The CDR3 has 15 amino acids. Per the germline V gene, CDR1 is KGHSH and CDR2 is LQKENI.

The rearrangement links TRBV29-1 to TRBJ1-5, with TRBD1 matching over 7 bases. Trimming took 7 bases from V and 2 from J; bases not matched to a gene: 8. Germline CDR1 reads SQVTM; CDR2 reads ANQGSEA. The CDR3 spans 14 residues. This CDR3 is CSATTGDGNQPQHF. CDR3 nucleotide sequence: TGCAGCGCTACTACAGGGGACGGCAATCAGCCCCAGCATTTT. The whole variable domain, remainder taken from reference TRBV29-1 and TRBJ1-5, is SAVISQKPSRDICQRGTSLTIQCQVDSQVTMMFWYRQQPGQSLTLIATANQGSEATYESGFVIDKFPISRPNLTFSTLTVSNMSPEDSSIYLCSATTGDGNQPQHFGDGTRLSIL.

The rearrangement uses TRBV18 and TRBJ2-1; TRBD2 matches 9 bases. Germline V gives CDR1 KGHSH, CDR2 LQKENI. The V segment lost 0 bases and the J segment 4 bases; nucleotides outside the gene matches: 4. This CDR3 region has 16 residues. The CDR3 coding sequence is TGTGCCAGCTCACCACCCGGGACTAGCAGGTACAATGAGCAGTTCTTC. This encodes CASSPPGTSRYNEQFF.

The rearrangement uses TRBV19 and TRBJ2-1; 8 bases match TRBD2. CDR3 size: 17 residues. The trim removed 5 bases at V and 2 bases at J, leaving 11 bases unmatched. Per germline, CDR1 LNHDA and CDR2 SQIVND (reference sequence). This CDR3 reads CASSVRQGLAAYNEQFF. For the CDR3, the DNA is TGTGCCAGTAGTGTCCGGCAAGGACTAGCAGCCTACAATGAGCAGTTCTTC.

The chain uses TRBV6-4 and TRBJ2-3; D gene unclear. Trimming took off 5 bases at V and 2 bases at J, with 8 bases between the two ends. This CDR3 contains 13 residues. Germline lookup yields CDR1 MRHNA and CDR2 SNTAGT. The CDR3 nucleotides are TGTGCCAGCAGTTTACAGAACACAGATACGCAGTATTTT. Its protein is CASSLQNTDTQYF.

Only one count was recorded for this clone. The rearrangement links TRBV2 to TRBJ2-7; no firm D call. The CDR3 runs 12 residues. Germline CDR1 reads SNHLY; CDR2 reads FYNNEI. The germline V and J ends were trimmed by 8 bases and 7 bases, with 15 bases remaining between them. The CDR3 bases are TGTGCCAGCTCCCGGTCCTCTGGAGAGCAGTACTTC. Its protein is CASSRSSGEQYF. The full variable domain, with the rest looked up from reference TRBV2 and TRBJ2-7, is EPEVTQTPSHQVTQMGQEVILRCVPISNHLYFYWYRQILGQKVEFLVSFYNNEISEKSEIFDDQFSVERPDGSNFTLKIRSTKLEDSAMYFCASSRSSGEQYFGPGTRLTVT.

J is TRBJ2-7 and V is TRBV2; tentatively, D is TRBD1 (6 bases). Trimming left V 11 bases short and J 4 bases short, with 21 bases between. Germline assignment: CDR1 SNHLY and CDR2 FYNNEI. There are 14 residues in the CDR3. The chain's CDR3 is CAGSRAGASYEQYF. CDR3 coding DNA: TGTGCCGGCTCCCGGGCAGGGGCCTCGTACGAGCAGTACTTC.

The CDR3 bases are TGTGCCAGTAGTGGACTATCCGGCTACGAGCAGTACTTC. Its translation is CASSGLSGYEQYF. The rearrangement links TRBV19 to TRBJ2-7; weak D call: TRBD2 (6 bases). The germline CDR1 and CDR2 sequences are LNHDA and SQIVND (reference sequence). V shed 5 bases and J shed 3 bases, with 11 bases lying between them. The CDR3 is made up of 13 amino acids.

The chain is built from TRBV7-2 and TRBJ2-7, with D possibly being TRBD1 (5 bases). CDR1 and CDR2 (germline): SGHTA, FQGNSA. There are 17 residues in the CDR3. Trimming took 3 bases from V and 2 from J, leaving 20 bases between them. The CDR3 loop reads CASSFGVGQLITYEQYF. CDR3 coding DNA: TGTGCCAGCAGCTTTGGGGTGGGGCAGCTGATAACCTACGAGCAGTACTTC.

The chain couples TRBV10-3 to TRBJ2-7, with TRBD1 matching 7 bases. The CDR3 spans 13 residues. Germline loops: CDR1 ENHRY, CDR2 SYGVKD. V gave up 5 bases and J gave up 0 bases; unmatched junction bases: 1. CDR3 sequence (DNA): TGTGCCATCAGTAGGGACAGCTCCTACGAGCAGTACTTC. Encoded protein: CAISRDSSYEQYF.

This chain uses TRBV6-5 with TRBJ2-6, with a tentative D call TRBD2 (5 bases). The CDR3 is 15 amino acids. Per the germline V gene, CDR1 is MNHEY and CDR2 is SVGAGI. The germline V and J ends were trimmed by 6 bases and 1 base, with 10 bases remaining between them. CDR3 amino acids: CASSRGSSGANVLTF. Here the CDR3 DNA reads TGTGCCAGCAGCCGGGGTTCGTCTGGGGCCAACGTCCTGACTTTC.

This clone was detected once. The rearrangement links TRBV2 to TRBJ1-2, with 8 bases matching TRBD1. The CDR3 is 14 residues long. CDR1 is SNHLY, CDR2 FYNNEI, per germline. Trimming took 2 bases from V and 8 from J; bases not matched to a gene: 7. CDR3 nucleotides: TGTGCCAGCAGTGAACAGGGGGCGCTTCGGGGCTACACCTTC. It yields the protein CASSEQGALRGYTF.

The gene calls are TRBV27 and TRBJ2-5; D is unclear. Trimming took off 5 bases at V and 2 bases at J, with 9 bases between the two ends. In germline, CDR1 is MNHEY, CDR2 SMNVEV (reference sequence). The CDR3 contains 13 residues. The CDR3 nucleotides are TGTGCCAGCAGTGGCCCCCTACAAGAGACCCAGTACTTC. It specifies CASSGPLQETQYF.

The chain carries TRBV7-2 and TRBJ2-7, with 10 bases lining up with TRBD1. The CDR3 sequence is 15 residues long. Germline trimming cut 5 bases from V and 5 bases from J; bases unmatched to any gene: 9. Germline values: CDR1 SGHTA, CDR2 FQGNSA. CDR3 amino acids: CASSLVRDRGHEQYF. CDR3 DNA: TGTGCCAGCAGCCTTGTCAGGGACAGGGGCCACGAGCAGTACTTC.

V is TRBV5-1 and J is TRBJ2-7, with TRBD1 matching 10 bases. Germline V CDR1 and CDR2: SGHRS, YFSETQ. The ends lost 3 bases at V and 2 bases at J; junction bases unmatched: 14. The CDR3 has 18 residues. The CDR3 region is CASSWTGTGAHLTYEQYF. The CDR3 DNA reads TGCGCCAGCAGCTGGACCGGGACAGGGGCCCACCTAACCTACGAGCAGTACTTC.

About this clone: Distinct nucleotide sequences in the sample also encode this CDR3. The V call is TRBV5-1, the J call TRBJ1-2; TRBD1 might be the D (6 bases). The V and J ends lost 4 bases and 2 bases respectively, with 9 bases between them. Germline CDR1 reads SGHRS; CDR2 reads YFSETQ. The CDR3 contains 13 residues. For the CDR3, the DNA is TGCGCCAGCAGCGCACAGGGCAACTATGGCTACACCTTC. It translates to CASSAQGNYGYTF.